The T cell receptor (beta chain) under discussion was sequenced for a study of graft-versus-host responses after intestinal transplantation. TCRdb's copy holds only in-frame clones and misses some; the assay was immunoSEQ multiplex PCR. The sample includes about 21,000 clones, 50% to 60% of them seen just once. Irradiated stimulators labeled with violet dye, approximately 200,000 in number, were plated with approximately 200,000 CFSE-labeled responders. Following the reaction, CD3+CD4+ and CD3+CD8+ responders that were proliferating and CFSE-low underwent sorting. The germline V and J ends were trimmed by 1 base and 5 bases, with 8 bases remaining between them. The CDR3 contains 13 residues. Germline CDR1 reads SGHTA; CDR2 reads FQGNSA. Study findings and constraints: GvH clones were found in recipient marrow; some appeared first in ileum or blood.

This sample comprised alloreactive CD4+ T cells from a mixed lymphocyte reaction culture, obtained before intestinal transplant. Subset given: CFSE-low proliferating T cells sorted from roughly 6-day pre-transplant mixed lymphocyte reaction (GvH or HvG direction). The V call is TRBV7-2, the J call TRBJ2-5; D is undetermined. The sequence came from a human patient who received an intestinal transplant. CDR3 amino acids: CASSLEREETQYF. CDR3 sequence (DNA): TGTGCCAGCAGCTTAGAGAGAGAGGAGACCCAGTACTTC.